This T cell receptor (beta chain) comes out of a study of cytomegalovirus exposure and HLA in healthy donors. A multiplex PCR was run with 60 Vbeta primers and 13 Jbeta primers. The assay was immunoSEQ multiplex PCR, and TCRdb's table has in-frame clones only and misses some. Here the sample spans about 110,000 clones, 60% to 80% being singletons. Details on this clone: What it recognizes is unknown.

Overall study findings and caveats: The study listed approximately 160 cytomegalovirus-associated TCR beta chains.

Trimming removed 7 bases from V and 5 bases from J; junction bases left unmatched: 1. The CDR3 extends over 11 amino acids. Germline V gene sequence: CDR1 SGHRS, CDR2 YFSETQ. Sequenced input: PBMCs. V usage is TRBV5-1 and J usage is TRBJ2-7, with TRBD1 identical over 9 bases. The sequence was obtained from a boy younger than 18 in good health and CMV-seronegative. CDR3 DNA sequence: TGCGCCAGCCGGACAGGGGACGAGCAGTACTTC. This encodes CASRTGDEQYF.